This T cell receptor (beta chain) was captured by sequencing in a study of blood T cell repertoires in COVID-19. The overall study: Some COVID-19 samples were acute and others convalescent; all came from the United States, Italy and Spain. PBMCs, B-cell-depleted T cells, or T cells were the source of the cDNA or gDNA that made up the material.

Unmatched junction bases numbered 5, after V lost 2 bases and J lost 6 bases. Germline V gene sequence: CDR1 MRHNA, CDR2 SNTAGT. This CDR3 comprises 15 residues. Per the authors' pipeline: For nucleated cells, counts were estimated from reference gene primer amplification. The protocol was immunoSEQ multiplex PCR, while the TCRdb copy is restricted to in-frame clones and leaves out a portion. That table supplies the V and J calls and clone size; D and trimming were determined from the DNA. The table includes over 200,000 clones, roughly four fifths detected once. V gene TRBV6-4 combines with J gene TRBJ2-1, with 9 bases matching TRBD1. Sequenced sample: peripheral blood. The TCR was taken from a middle-aged woman with acute or convalescent COVID-19. In DNA, the CDR3 is TGTGCCAGCAGTGACCAAACAGGGGGCTTCAATGAGCAGTTCTTC. It encodes CASSDQTGGFNEQFF.